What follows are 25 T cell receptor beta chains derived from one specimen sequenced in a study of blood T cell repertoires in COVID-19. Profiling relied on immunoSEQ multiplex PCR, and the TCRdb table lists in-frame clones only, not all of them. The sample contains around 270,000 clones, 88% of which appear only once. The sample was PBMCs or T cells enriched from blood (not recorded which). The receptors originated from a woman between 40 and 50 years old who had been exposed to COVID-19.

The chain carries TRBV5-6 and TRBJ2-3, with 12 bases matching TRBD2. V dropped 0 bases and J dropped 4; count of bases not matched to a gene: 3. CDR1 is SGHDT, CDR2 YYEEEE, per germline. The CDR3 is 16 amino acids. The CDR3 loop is CASSLGTSGVSDTQYF. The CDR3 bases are TGTGCCAGCAGCTTGGGGACTAGCGGGGTTTCAGATACGCAGTATTTT.

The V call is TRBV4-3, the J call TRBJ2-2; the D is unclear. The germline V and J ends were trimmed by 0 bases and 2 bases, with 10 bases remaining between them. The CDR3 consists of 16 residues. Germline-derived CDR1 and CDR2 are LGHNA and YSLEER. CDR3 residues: CASSQDAVRNTGELFF. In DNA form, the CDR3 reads TGCGCCAGCAGCCAAGATGCGGTCCGAAACACCGGGGAGCTGTTTTTT.

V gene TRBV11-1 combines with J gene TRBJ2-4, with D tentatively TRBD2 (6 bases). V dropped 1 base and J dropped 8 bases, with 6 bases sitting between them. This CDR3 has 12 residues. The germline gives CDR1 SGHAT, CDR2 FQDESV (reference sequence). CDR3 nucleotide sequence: TGTGCCAGCAGCTTAGGGGAGGACATTCAGTACTTC. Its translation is CASSLGEDIQYF.

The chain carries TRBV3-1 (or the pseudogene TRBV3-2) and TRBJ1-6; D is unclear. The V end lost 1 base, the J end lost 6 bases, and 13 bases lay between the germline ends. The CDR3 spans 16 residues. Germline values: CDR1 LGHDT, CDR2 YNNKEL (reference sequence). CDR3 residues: CASSQAGTSGNSPLHF. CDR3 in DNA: TGTGCCAGCAGCCAAGCGGGTACCTCGGGTAATTCACCCCTCCACTTT.

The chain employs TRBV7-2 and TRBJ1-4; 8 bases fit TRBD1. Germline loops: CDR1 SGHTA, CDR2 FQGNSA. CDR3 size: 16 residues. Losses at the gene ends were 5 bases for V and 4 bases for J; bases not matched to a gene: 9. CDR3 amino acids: CASSPDRVRLNEKLFF. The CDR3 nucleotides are TGTGCCAGCAGCCCGGACAGGGTGAGACTTAATGAAAAACTGTTTTTT. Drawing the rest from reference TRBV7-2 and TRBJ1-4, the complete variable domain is GAGVSQSPSNKVTEKGKDVELRCDPISGHTALYWYRQSLGQGLEFLIYFQGNSAPDKSGLPSDRFSAERTGGSVSTLTIQRTQQEDSAVYLCASSPDRVRLNEKLFFGSGTQLSVL.

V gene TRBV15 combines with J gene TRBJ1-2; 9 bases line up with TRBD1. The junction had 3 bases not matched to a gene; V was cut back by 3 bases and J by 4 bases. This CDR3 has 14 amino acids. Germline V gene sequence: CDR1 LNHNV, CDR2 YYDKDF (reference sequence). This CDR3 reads CATSSADRGYGYTF. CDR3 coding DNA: TGTGCCACCAGCAGTGCGGACAGGGGCTATGGCTACACCTTC. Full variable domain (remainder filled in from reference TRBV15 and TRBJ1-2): DAMVIQNPRYQVTQFGKPVTLSCSQTLNHNVMYWYQQKSSQAPKLLFHYYDKDFNNEADTPDNFQSRRPNTSFCFLDIRSPGLGDTAMYLCATSSADRGYGYTFGSGTRLTVV.

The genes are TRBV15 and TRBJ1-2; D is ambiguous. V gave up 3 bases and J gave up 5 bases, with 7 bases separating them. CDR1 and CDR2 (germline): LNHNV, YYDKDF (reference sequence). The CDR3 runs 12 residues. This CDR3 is CATSRTGYGYTF. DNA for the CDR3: TGTGCCACCAGCAGGACGGGGTATGGCTACACCTTC. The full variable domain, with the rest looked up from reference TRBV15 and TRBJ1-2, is DAMVIQNPRYQVTQFGKPVTLSCSQTLNHNVMYWYQQKSSQAPKLLFHYYDKDFNNEADTPDNFQSRRPNTSFCFLDIRSPGLGDTAMYLCATSRTGYGYTFGSGTRLTVV.

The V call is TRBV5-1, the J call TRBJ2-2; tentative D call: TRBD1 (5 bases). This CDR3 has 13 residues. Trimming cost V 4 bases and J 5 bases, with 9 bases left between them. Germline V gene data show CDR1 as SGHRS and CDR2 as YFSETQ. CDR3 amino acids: CASSTSGTGELFF. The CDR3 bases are TGCGCCAGCAGCACTTCAGGGACCGGGGAGCTGTTTTTT.

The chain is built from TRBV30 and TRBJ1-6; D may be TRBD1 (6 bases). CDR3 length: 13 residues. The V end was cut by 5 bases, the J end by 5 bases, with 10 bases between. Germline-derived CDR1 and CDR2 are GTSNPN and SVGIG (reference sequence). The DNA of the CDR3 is TGTGCCTGGGACAGGACAAATAATTCACCCCTCCACTTT. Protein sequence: CAWDRTNNSPLHF. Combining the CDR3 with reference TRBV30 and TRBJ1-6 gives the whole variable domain SQTIHQWPATLVQPVGSPLSLECTVEGTSNPNLYWYRQAAGRGLQLLFYSVGIGQISSEVPQNLSASRPQDRQFILSSKKLLLSDSGFYLCAWDRTNNSPLHFGNGTRLTVT.

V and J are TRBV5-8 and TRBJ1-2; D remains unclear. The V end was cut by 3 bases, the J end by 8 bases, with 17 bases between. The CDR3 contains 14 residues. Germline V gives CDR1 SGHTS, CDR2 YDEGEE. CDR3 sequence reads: CASSSGLYVGGYTF. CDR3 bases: TGTGCCAGCAGCTCCGGTCTATATGTGGGCGGCTACACCTTC.

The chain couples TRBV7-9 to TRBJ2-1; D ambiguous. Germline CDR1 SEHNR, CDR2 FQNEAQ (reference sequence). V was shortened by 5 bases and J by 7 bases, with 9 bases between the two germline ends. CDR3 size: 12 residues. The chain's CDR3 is CASSRAVNEQFF. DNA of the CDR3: TGTGCCAGCAGCCGTGCGGTAAATGAGCAGTTCTTC.

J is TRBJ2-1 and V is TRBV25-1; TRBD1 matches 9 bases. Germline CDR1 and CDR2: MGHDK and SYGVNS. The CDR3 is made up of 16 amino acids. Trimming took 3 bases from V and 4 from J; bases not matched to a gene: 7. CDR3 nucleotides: TGTGCCAGCAGTGATCCGGGACAGGGAATTTACAATGAGCAGTTCTTC. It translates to CASSDPGQGIYNEQFF.

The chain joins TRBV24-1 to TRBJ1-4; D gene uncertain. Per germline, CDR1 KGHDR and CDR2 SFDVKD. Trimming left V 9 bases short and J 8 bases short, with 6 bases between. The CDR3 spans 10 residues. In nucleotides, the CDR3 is TGTGCCACCGTGGAGGAAAAACTGTTTTTT. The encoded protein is CATVEEKLFF.

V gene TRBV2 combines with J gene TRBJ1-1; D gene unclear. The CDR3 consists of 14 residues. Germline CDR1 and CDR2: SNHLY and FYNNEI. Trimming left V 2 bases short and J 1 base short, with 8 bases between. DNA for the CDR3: TGTGCCAGCAGTGAATTGCCAGGGAACACTGAAGCTTTCTTT. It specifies CASSELPGNTEAFF.

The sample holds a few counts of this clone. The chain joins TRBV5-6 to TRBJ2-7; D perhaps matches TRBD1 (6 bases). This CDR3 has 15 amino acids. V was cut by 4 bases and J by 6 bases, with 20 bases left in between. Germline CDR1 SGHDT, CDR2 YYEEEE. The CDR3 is CASSTSWGRFSEQYF. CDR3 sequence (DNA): TGTGCCAGCAGCACTTCTTGGGGGCGCTTTAGCGAGCAGTACTTC.

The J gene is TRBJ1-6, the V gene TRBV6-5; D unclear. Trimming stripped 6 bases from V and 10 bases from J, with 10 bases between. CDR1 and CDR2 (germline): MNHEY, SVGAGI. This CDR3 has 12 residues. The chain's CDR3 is CASRHSGSPLHF. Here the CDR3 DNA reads TGTGCCAGCAGGCATAGCGGGTCACCCCTCCACTTT.

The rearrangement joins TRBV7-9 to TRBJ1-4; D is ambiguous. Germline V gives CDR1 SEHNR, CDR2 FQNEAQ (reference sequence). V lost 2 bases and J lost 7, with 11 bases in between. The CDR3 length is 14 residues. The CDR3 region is CASSLRGDGEKLFF. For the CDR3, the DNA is TGTGCCAGCAGCTTACGGGGTGACGGTGAAAAACTGTTTTTT.

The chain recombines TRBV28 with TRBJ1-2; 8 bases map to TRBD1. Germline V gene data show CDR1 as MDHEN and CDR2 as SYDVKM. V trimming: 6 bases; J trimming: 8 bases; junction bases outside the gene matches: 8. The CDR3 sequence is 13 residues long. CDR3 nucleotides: TGTGCCAGCAGCTCGACAGGGGTAGGCGGCTACACCTTC. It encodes CASSSTGVGGYTF.

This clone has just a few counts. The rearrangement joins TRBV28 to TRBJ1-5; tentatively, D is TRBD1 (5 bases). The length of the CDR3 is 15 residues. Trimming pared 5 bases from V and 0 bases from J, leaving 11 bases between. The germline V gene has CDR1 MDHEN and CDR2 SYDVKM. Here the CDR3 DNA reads TGTGCCAGCAGTACAGCAGGACATAGCAATCAGCCCCAGCATTTT. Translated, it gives CASSTAGHSNQPQHF.

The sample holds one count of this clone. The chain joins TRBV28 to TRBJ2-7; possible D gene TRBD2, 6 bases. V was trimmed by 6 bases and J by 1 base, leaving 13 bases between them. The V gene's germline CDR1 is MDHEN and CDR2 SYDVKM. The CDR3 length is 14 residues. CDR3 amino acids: CASRNAGSSYEQYF. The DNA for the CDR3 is TGTGCCAGCAGAAATGCCGGGAGTTCCTACGAGCAGTACTTC.

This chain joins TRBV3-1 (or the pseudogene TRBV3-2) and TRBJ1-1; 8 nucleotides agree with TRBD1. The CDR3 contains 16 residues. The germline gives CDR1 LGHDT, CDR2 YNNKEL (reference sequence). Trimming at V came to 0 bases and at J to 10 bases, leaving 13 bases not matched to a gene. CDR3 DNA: TGTGCCAGCAGCCAAGATCAGGTACAGGGGGATATCGTAGCTTTCTTT. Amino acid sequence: CASSQDQVQGDIVAFF.

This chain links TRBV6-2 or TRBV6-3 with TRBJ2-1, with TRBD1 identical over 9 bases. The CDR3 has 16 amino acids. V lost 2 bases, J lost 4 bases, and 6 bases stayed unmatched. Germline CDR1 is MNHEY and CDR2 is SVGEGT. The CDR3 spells CASSYGGQGPYNEQFF. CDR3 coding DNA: TGTGCCAGCAGTTACGGGGGACAGGGACCGTACAATGAGCAGTTCTTC.

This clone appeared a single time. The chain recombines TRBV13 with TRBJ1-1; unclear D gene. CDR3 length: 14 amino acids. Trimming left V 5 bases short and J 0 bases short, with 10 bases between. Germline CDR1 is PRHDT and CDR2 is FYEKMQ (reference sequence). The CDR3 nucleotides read TGTGCCAGCAGCCGAGGCGGTATGAACACTGAAGCTTTCTTT. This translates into CASSRGGMNTEAFF.

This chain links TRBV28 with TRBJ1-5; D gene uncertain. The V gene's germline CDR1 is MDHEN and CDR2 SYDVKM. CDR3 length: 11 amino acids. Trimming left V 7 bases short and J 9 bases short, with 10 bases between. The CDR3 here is CASTLAGPQHF. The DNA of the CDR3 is TGTGCCAGCACCCTTGCCGGGCCCCAGCATTTT.

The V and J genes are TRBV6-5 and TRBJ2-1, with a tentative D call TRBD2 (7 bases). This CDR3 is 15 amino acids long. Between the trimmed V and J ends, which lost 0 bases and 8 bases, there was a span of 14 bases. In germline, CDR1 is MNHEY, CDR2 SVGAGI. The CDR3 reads CASSYSTGGWDEQFF. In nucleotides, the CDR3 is TGTGCCAGCAGTTACTCGACGGGGGGCTGGGATGAGCAGTTCTTC.